This T cell receptor beta chain was observed in a study of OX40 agonist ivuxolimab in advanced cancers. Study overall: The study gave patients intravenous ivuxolimab at 0.01 to 10 mg/kg every 2 weeks.

This clone was counted once. Its antigen remains unknown. This CDR3 spans 15 amino acids. In germline, CDR1 is SGHDT, CDR2 YYEEEE. Trimming stripped 4 bases from V and 4 bases from J, with 17 bases between. Data came from immunoSEQ multiplex PCR; TCRdb stores just in-frame clones and leaves some out. This table holds roughly 7,900 clones, about 67% found once. Autoimmune disease history or systemic immunosuppression barred patients. Overall study results and limits: Not determined was the antigen specificity of the expanded peripheral T cells. Averaged across samples, CD8+ T cells carried more expanded clones than CD4+ did.

The source material was CD4+ or CD8+ T cells sorted from blood, sampled in a trial of the OX40 agonist ivuxolimab. The receptor was isolated from an adult with an advanced solid tumor such as melanoma, head and neck, liver or kidney cancer. The chain has TRBV5-6 and TRBJ2-5, with D perhaps TRBD2 (6 bases). The CDR3 bases are TGTGCCAGCAGCGGACTATCCTCCGTCGGAGAGACCCAGTACTTC. Protein sequence: CASSGLSSVGETQYF.